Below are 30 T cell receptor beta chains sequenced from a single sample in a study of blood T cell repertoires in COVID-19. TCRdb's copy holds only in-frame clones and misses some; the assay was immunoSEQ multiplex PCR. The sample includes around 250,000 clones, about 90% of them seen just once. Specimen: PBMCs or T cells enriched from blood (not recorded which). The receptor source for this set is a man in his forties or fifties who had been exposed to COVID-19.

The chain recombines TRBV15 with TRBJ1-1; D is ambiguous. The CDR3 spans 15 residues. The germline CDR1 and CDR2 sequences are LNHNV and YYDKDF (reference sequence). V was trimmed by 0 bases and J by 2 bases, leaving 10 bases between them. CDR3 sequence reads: CATSRDLAPNTEAFF. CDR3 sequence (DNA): TGTGCCACCAGCAGAGATTTGGCCCCAAACACTGAAGCTTTCTTT.

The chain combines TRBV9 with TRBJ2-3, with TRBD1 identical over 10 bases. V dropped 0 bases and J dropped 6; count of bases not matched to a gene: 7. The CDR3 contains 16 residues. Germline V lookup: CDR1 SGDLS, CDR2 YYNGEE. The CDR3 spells CASSVAPTGGMDTQYF. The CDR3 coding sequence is TGTGCCAGCAGCGTAGCCCCGACAGGGGGCATGGATACGCAGTATTTT.

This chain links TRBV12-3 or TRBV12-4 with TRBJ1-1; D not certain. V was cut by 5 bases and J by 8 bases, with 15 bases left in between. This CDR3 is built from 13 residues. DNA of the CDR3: TGTGCCAGCAGTCCTAGACTGGGTAAGGAAGCTTTCTTT. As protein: CASSPRLGKEAFF.

The CDR3 sequence: CASSRASGSNEQFF. CDR3 nucleotide sequence: TGTGCCAGCAGCCGGGCTAGCGGGAGTAATGAGCAGTTCTTC. J is TRBJ2-1 and V is TRBV3-1 (or the pseudogene TRBV3-2); 10 bases map to TRBD2. The CDR3 consists of 14 residues. CDR1 and CDR2 from the germline V gene are LGHDT and YNNKEL (reference sequence). Trimming at V came to 4 bases and at J to 7 bases, leaving 4 bases not matched to a gene.

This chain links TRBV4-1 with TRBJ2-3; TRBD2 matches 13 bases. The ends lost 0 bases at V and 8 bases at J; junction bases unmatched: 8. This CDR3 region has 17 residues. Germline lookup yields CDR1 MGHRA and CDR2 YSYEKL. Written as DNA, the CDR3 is TGCGCCAGCAGCCAAGATTCCCGACTAGCGGGAGGCCCTACGCAGTATTTT. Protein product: CASSQDSRLAGGPTQYF.

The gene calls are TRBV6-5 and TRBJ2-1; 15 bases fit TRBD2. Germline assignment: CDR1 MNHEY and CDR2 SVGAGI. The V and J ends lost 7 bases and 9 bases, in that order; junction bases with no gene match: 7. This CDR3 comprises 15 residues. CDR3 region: CASTMGLAGGLEQFF. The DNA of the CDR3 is TGTGCCAGCACTATGGGACTAGCGGGAGGTCTTGAGCAGTTCTTC.

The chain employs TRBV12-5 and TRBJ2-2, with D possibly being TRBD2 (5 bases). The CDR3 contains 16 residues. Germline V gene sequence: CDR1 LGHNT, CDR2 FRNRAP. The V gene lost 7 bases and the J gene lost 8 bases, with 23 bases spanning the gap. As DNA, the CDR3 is TGTGCTAGTGCCGTGGGAGCCGGGCCCACCCCGGGGGAGCTGTTTTTT. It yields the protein CASAVGAGPTPGELFF.

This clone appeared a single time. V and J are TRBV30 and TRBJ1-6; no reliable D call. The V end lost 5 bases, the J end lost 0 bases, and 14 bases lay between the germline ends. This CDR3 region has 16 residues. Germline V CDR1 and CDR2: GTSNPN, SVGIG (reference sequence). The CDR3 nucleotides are TGTGCCTGGGGGCAACGACCTAGCTCCTATAATTCACCCCTCCACTTT. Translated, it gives CAWGQRPSSYNSPLHF.

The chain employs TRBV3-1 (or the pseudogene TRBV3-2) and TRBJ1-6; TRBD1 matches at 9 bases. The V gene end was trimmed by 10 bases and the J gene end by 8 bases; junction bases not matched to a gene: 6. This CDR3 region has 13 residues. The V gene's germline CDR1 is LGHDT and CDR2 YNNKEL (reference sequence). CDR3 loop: CATPGQGDSPLHF. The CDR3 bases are TGTGCCACCCCGGGACAGGGAGATTCACCCCTCCACTTT.

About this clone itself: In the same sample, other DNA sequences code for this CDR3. This CDR3 reads CASSVGGHTEAFF. The CDR3, as DNA: TGTGCCAGCAGCGTAGGGGGCCACACTGAAGCTTTCTTT. This chain connects TRBV9 to TRBJ1-1; a weak D match, TRBD1 (5 bases). The CDR3 length is 13 residues. Germline lookup yields CDR1 SGDLS and CDR2 YYNGEE. Trimming removed 0 bases at V and 3 bases at J, with 6 bases between.

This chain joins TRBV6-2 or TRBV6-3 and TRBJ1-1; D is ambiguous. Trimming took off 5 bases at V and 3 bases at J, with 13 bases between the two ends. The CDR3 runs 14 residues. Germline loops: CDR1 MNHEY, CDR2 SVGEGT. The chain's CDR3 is CASSLGGSDTEAFF. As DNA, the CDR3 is TGTGCCAGCAGTCTAGGCGGTAGCGACACTGAAGCTTTCTTT.

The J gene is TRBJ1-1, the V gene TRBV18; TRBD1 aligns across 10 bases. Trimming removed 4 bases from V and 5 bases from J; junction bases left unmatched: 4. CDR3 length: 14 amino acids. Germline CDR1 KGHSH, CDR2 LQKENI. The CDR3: CASSQGQGRTEAFF. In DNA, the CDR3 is TGTGCCAGCTCACAGGGACAGGGGAGGACTGAAGCTTTCTTT.

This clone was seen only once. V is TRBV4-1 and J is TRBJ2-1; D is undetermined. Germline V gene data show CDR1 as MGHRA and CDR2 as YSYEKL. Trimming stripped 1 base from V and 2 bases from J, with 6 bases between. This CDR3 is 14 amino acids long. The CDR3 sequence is CASSQGLAYNEQFF. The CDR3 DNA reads TGCGCCAGCAGCCAAGGTCTAGCCTACAATGAGCAGTTCTTC.

CDR3 residues: CAWRETSGRAWGYNEQFF. CDR3 coding DNA: TGTGCCTGGAGAGAAACTAGCGGGAGGGCCTGGGGGTACAATGAGCAGTTCTTC. The chain joins TRBV30 to TRBJ2-1, with 13 bases that match TRBD2. The V segment lost 3 bases and the J segment 4 bases; nucleotides outside the gene matches: 12. This CDR3 has 18 amino acids. Germline V gene sequence: CDR1 GTSNPN, CDR2 SVGIG (reference sequence). The full variable domain, its missing parts supplied by reference TRBV30 and TRBJ2-1, is SQTIHQWPATLVQPVGSPLSLECTVEGTSNPNLYWYRQAAGRGLQLLFYSVGIGQISSEVPQNLSASRPQDRQFILSSKKLLLSDSGFYLCAWRETSGRAWGYNEQFFGPGTRLTVL.

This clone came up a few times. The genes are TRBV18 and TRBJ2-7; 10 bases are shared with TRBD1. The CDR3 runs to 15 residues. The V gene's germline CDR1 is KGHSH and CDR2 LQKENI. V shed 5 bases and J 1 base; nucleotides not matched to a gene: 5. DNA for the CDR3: TGTGCCAGCTCAAGGGACAGGGGACCTTCCTACGAGCAGTACTTC. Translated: CASSRDRGPSYEQYF.

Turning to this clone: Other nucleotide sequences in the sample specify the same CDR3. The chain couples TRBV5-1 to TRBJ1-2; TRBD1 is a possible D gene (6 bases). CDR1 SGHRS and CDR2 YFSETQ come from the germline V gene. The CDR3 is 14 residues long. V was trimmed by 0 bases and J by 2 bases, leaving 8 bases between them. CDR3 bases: TGCGCCAGCAGCTTGGGGGACACCAACTATGGCTACACCTTC. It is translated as CASSLGDTNYGYTF.

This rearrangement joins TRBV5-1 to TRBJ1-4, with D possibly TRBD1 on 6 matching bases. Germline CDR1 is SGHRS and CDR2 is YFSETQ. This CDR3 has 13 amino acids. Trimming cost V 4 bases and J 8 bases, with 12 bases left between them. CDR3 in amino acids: CASSDGTREKLFF. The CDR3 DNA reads TGCGCCAGCAGCGACGGGACAAGAGAAAAACTGTTTTTT. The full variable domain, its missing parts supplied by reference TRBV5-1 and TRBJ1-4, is KAGVTQTPRYLIKTRGQQVTLSCSPISGHRSVSWYQQTPGQGLQFLFEYFSETQRNKGNFPGRFSGRQFSNSRSEMNVSTLELGDSALYLCASSDGTREKLFFGSGTQLSVL.

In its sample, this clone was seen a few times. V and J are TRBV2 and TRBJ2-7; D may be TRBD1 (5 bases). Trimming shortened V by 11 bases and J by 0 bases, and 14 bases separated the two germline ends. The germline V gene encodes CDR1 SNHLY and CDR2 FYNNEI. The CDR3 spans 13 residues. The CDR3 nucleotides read TGTGCCTCTCTCCCGACAGACTCCTACGAGCAGTACTTC. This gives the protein CASLPTDSYEQYF.

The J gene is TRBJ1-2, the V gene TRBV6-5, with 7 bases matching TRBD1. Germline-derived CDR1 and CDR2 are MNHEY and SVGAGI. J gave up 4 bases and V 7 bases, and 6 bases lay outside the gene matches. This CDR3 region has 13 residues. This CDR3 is CASTGGLLYGYTF. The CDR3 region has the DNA TGTGCCAGCACAGGGGGGCTCCTCTATGGCTACACCTTC.

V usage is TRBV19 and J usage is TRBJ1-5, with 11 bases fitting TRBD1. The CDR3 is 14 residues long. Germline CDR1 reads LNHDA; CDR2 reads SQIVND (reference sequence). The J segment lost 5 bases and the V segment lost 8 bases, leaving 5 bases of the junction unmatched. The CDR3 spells CASRWGQGDQPQHF. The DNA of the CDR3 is TGTGCCAGTCGTTGGGGACAGGGGGATCAGCCCCAGCATTTT.

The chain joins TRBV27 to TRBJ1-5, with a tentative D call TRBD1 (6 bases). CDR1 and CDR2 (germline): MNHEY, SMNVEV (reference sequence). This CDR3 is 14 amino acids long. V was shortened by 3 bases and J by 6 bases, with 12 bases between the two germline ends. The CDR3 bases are TGTGCCAGCAGTTTCAGGGGATCGGCTCAGCCCCAGCATTTT. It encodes CASSFRGSAQPQHF.

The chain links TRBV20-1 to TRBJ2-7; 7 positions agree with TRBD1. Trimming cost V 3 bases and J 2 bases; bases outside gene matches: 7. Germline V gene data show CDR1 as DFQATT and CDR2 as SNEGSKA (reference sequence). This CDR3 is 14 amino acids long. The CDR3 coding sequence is TGCAGTGCTAGTCGAGGGACAGCAGCCTACGAGCAGTACTTC. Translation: CSASRGTAAYEQYF.

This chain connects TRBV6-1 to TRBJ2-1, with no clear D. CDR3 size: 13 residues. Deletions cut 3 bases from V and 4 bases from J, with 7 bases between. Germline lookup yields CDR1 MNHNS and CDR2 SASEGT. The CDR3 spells CASSEWAYNEQFF. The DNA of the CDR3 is TGTGCCAGCAGTGAGTGGGCTTACAATGAGCAGTTCTTC.

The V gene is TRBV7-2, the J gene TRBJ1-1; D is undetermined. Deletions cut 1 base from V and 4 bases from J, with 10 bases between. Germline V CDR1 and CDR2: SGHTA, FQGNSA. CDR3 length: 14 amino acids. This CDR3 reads CASSLVGGSTEAFF. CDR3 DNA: TGTGCCAGCAGCTTAGTTGGCGGGAGCACTGAAGCTTTCTTT.

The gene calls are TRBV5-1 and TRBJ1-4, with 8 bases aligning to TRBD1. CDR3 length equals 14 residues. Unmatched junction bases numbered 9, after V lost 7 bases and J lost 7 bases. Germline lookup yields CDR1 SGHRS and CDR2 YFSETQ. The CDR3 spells CASSWTGWGEKLFF. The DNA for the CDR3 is TGCGCCAGCTCCTGGACAGGGTGGGGTGAAAAACTGTTTTTT.

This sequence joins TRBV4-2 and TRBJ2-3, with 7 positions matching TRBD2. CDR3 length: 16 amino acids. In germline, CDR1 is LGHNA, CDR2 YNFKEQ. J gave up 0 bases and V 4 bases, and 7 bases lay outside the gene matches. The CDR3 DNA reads TGTGCCAGCAGCCTCTTCCGGGGAGGGAGCACAGATACGCAGTATTTT. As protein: CASSLFRGGSTDTQYF.

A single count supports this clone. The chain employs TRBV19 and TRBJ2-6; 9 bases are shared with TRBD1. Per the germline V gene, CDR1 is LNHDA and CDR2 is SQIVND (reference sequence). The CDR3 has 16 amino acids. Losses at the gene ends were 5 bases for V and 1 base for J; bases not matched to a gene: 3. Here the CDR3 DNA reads TGTGCCAGTAGTCTGACAGGGGGTTCTGGGGCCAACGTCCTGACTTTC. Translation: CASSLTGGSGANVLTF. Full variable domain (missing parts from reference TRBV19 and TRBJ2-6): DGGITQSPKYLFRKEGQNVTLSCEQNLNHDAMYWYRQDPGQGLRLIYYSQIVNDFQKGDIAEGYSVSREKKESFPLTVTSAQKNPTAFYLCASSLTGGSGANVLTFGAGSRLTVL.

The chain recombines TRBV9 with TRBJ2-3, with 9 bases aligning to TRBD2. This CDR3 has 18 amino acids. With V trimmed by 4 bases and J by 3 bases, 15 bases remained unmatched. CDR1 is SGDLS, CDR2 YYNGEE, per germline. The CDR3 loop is CASSPGTSRSGGTDTQYF. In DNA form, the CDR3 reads TGTGCCAGCAGCCCTGGGACTAGCAGGAGTGGGGGGACAGATACGCAGTATTTT.

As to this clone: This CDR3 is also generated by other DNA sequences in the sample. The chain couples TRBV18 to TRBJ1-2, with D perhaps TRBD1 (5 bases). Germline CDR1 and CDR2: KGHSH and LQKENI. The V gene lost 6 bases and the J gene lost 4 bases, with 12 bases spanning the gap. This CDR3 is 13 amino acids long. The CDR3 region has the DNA TGTGCCAGCTCTCCCGACAGAGCCTATGGCTACACCTTC. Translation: CASSPDRAYGYTF.

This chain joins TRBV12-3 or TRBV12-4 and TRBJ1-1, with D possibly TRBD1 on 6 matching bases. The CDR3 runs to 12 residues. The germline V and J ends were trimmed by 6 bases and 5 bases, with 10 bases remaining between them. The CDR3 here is CASRQGGTEAFF. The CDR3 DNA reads TGTGCCAGCAGACAGGGCGGGACTGAAGCTTTCTTT.